The TCR beta chain under discussion was sequenced for a study of blood T cell repertoires in COVID-19. The V end lost 1 base, the J end lost 0 bases, and 4 bases lay between the germline ends. The germline V gene encodes CDR1 SGHTA and CDR2 FQGNSA. This CDR3 spans 13 amino acids. TCRdb's copy holds only in-frame clones and misses some; the assay was immunoSEQ multiplex PCR. The sample has 120,000 to 150,000 clones, about 85% seen once. The genes are TRBV7-2 and TRBJ2-7, with D unclear. The specimen was peripheral blood. The TCR originated in a woman aged 40 to 49 with active or convalescent COVID-19. The CDR3 DNA is TGTGCCAGCAGCTTAGGACTCTCCTACGAGCAGTACTTC. It yields the protein CASSLGLSYEQYF.